This T cell receptor (beta chain) is drawn from a study of cytomegalovirus exposure and HLA in healthy donors. This clone was observed a single time. The sample carries other DNA sequences with the same CDR3. TCRdb's table, derived via immunoSEQ multiplex PCR, lists solely in-frame clones and lacks some. The table shows about 250,000 clones, with roughly 87% occurring only once. CDR3 size: 13 residues. V was pared by 4 bases and J by 3 bases, with 11 bases between. Germline assignment: CDR1 SQVTM and CDR2 ANQGSEA. Sample: PBMCs. The source is a man younger than 30 in good health and CMV-seropositive. The V call is TRBV29-1, the J call TRBJ2-3; a possible D gene is TRBD2 (6 bases). This CDR3 is CSVARGGTDTQYF. The CDR3 DNA is TGCAGCGTTGCGCGGGGTGGAACAGATACGCAGTATTTT.